This T cell receptor (beta chain) originates from a study of blood T cell repertoires in COVID-19 (TCRdb year 2020). General notes on the study: Collaborator samples came from the United States, Italy and Spain and covered acute and convalescent phases of COVID-19. The prospective study material was composed of cDNA or gDNA derived from T cells, B-cell-depleted T cells, or PBMCs. Subjects who had been exposed to COVID-19, were actively infected with it, or had recovered from it provided the deeply sampled blood TCRbeta repertoires that made up the dataset. The repertoires were released in a freely available public database meant as a resource for research on the immune response to SARS-CoV-2. The samples were drawn from two sources: the first 160 participants of the ongoing ImmuneRACE study, and 1,200 or so subjects contributed by 6 global collaborators. The sample metadata nearly always contained a de-identified subject ID, COVID-19 status, age in years and sex. Where available, HLA class I and class II types were taken from metadata supplied by the sample provider and were not determined by assay-based typing.

The immunoSEQ Assay, a bias-controlled multiplex PCR, was used to amplify TCRbeta CDR3 regions from genomic DNA. In the original analysis: Within the assay, amplification of reference gene primers was used to estimate how many nucleated cells each sample contained. To quantify the absolute abundance of each unique TCRbeta CDR3 rearrangement, sequence reads were collapsed and filtered. For each sample, productive Simpson clonality was calculated by taking the square root of Simpson's diversity index across productive rearrangements. TCRdb obtained this table from immuneACCESS and retained in-frame rearrangements with V and J assigned. These tables miss some clones; where compared with another copy, unresolved V genes account for less than half of the shortfall, and the remainder is unexplained. V and J calls and clone size come straight from that table; D and trimming were deduced from the DNA. This sample lists approximately 200,000 clones; 84% were detected once. Of the sample, roughly 7.6% is held by the ten largest clones.

On the study overall, not on this receptor specifically: Clinical and demographic metadata were provided uncurated, with the amount varying by source and participant.

One collaborating source in Seattle enrolled patients during active infection and followed them longitudinally through the course of disease. Whole blood was collected in K2EDTA tubes by collaborating institutions according to the institutions' own protocols. For TCRbeta analysis, collaborators shipped samples in one of three forms: frozen whole blood, isolated PBMCs, or DNA extracted from either of those sample types. As to this clone: The clone's antigen remains unknown. No base quality information exists; no much larger clone differs at one position.

Deletion took 6 bases off V and 5 bases off J, with a span of 17 bases between the germline ends. From the germline V gene (reference sequence), CDR1 is MNHEY and CDR2 is SMNVEV. Measured from the cysteine to the phenylalanine, the CDR3 is 15 residues long. Here the CDR3 DNA is all that survives: 45 bases in frame from base 1. The chain joins TRBV27 to TRBJ2-1, with TRBD2 perhaps the D gene, on 6 matching bases. Sequencing was carried out using peripheral blood. The sequence came from an elderly woman with COVID-19, enrolled during active disease. The CDR3 protein sequence reads: CASSAWGSGHNEQFF. DNA sequence: TGTGCCAGCAGCGCCTGGGGTAGCGGCCACAATGAGCAGTTCTTC.